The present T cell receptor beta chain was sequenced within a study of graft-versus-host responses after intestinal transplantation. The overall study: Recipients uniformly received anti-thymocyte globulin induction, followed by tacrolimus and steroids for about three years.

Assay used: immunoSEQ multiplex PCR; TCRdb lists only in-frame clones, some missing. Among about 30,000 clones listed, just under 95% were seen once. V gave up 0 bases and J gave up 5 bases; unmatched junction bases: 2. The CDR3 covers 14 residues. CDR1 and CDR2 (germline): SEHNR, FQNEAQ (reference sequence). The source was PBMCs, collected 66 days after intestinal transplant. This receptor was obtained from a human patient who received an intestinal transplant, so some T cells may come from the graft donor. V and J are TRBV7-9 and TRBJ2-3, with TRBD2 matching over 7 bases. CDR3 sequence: CASSLARELDTQYF. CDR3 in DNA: TGTGCCAGCAGCTTAGCGCGGGAGCTAGATACGCAGTATTTT.